These 13 T cell receptor beta chains were sequenced from one sample in a study of graft-versus-host responses after intestinal transplantation. Assay used: immunoSEQ multiplex PCR; TCRdb lists only in-frame clones, some missing. The data contain under 20,000 clones, roughly nine tenths of them singletons. Source: bone marrow, taken roughly 130 days after transplant. The receptors here all came from a human patient who received an intestinal transplant, so some T cells may come from the graft donor.

The rearrangement uses TRBV5-4 and TRBJ2-5; the match to TRBD2 covers 10 bases. Germline-derived CDR1 and CDR2 are SGHNT and YYREEE (reference sequence). This CDR3 comprises 16 residues. J was trimmed by 5 bases and V by 0 bases; bases with no gene match: 7. The DNA for the CDR3 is TGTGCCAGCAGCTTGGGGCTAGCGGGAGTCGGGGAGACCCAGTACTTC. Its translation is CASSLGLAGVGETQYF.

The chain carries TRBV6-1 and TRBJ2-1, with D uncertain. With 7 bases removed from V and 10 bases from J, the gap between germline ends came to 2 bases. Germline loops: CDR1 MNHNS, CDR2 SASEGT. This CDR3 comprises 8 residues. The CDR3: CASTEQFF. CDR3 nucleotide sequence: TGTGCCAGCACGGAGCAGTTCTTC.

The genes are TRBV4-1 and TRBJ2-3; no definite D call. CDR3 length equals 14 residues. CDR1 and CDR2 from the germline V gene are MGHRA and YSYEKL. Between the trimmed V and J ends, which lost 0 bases and 1 base, there was a span of 5 bases. Written as DNA, the CDR3 is TGCGCCAGCAGCCAAGATCCGGGCACAGATACGCAGTATTTT. Translation gives CASSQDPGTDTQYF.

The rearrangement joins TRBV9 to TRBJ2-2, with D uncertain. The CDR3 is made up of 14 amino acids. From germline, CDR1 is SGDLS and CDR2 YYNGEE. The V and J ends lost 0 bases and 6 bases respectively, with 9 bases between them. The CDR3 loop reads CASSVVIVPGELFF. Here the CDR3 DNA reads TGTGCCAGCAGCGTAGTGATAGTTCCCGGGGAGCTGTTTTTT.

The chain is built from TRBV19 and TRBJ2-5; D not certain. The germline V and J ends were trimmed by 5 bases and 5 bases, with 18 bases remaining between them. From germline, CDR1 is LNHDA and CDR2 SQIVND (reference sequence). This CDR3 has 15 amino acids. The CDR3 bases are TGTGCCAGTAGTCCGCAGCCACCCCCCCGGGAGACCCAGTACTTC. It codes for CASSPQPPPRETQYF.

The rearrangement links TRBV7-6 to TRBJ2-7; the D gene is possibly TRBD1 (5 bases). V lost 1 base and J 4 bases, leaving 14 bases between the germline ends. There are 15 residues in the CDR3. Germline V lookup: CDR1 SGHVS, CDR2 FNYEAQ. The CDR3 DNA reads TGTGCCAGCAGCTTAGGCAGGGTGTCTGAATACGAGCAGTACTTC. Translated, it gives CASSLGRVSEYEQYF.

The rearrangement joins TRBV7-6 to TRBJ2-1, with 8 nucleotides matching TRBD1. V lost 1 base to trimming and J lost 8 bases; unmatched junction nucleotides: 7. The CDR3 runs to 15 residues. Per the germline V gene, CDR1 is SGHVS and CDR2 is FNYEAQ. The CDR3 nucleotides read TGTGCCAGCAGCTTAGGTGCGGACAGGGTTGATGAGCAGTTCTTC. This gives the protein CASSLGADRVDEQFF.

This clone appeared a few times. V usage is TRBV6-6 and J usage is TRBJ2-7; tentative D call: TRBD2 (6 bases). This CDR3 region has 15 residues. Between the trimmed V and J ends, which lost 5 bases and 0 bases, there was a span of 14 bases. Germline V gene sequence: CDR1 MNHNY, CDR2 SVGAGI (reference sequence). The CDR3 here is CASSDNAAGSYEQYF. The CDR3 DNA sequence: TGTGCCAGCAGTGACAATGCAGCGGGCTCCTACGAGCAGTACTTC.

The chain has TRBV5-4 and TRBJ2-3; D is ambiguous. There are 14 residues in the CDR3. Germline V gives CDR1 SGHNT, CDR2 YYREEE (reference sequence). Trimming shortened V by 5 bases and J by 5 bases, and 15 bases separated the two germline ends. CDR3 residues: CASSFSDGEDTQYF. The CDR3 DNA reads TGTGCCAGCAGTTTCTCTGATGGGGAAGATACGCAGTATTTT.

As to this clone: The junction shows a germline mismatch at one end, possibly a read error. This rearrangement joins TRBV6-5 to TRBJ2-3; D is undetermined. The germline CDR1 and CDR2 sequences are MNHEY and SVGAGI. The CDR3 runs 14 residues. The CDR3 spells CATTVLGSTDTQYF. The CDR3, as DNA: TGCGCCACCACCGTTCTGGGCAGCACAGATACGCAGTATTTT.

CDR3 bases: TGCGCCAGCAGGCTAGCGGGAGCCCGGATCGGGGAGCTGTTTTTT. Translated: CASRLAGARIGELFF. The chain has TRBV10-2 and TRBJ2-2, with 10 bases fitting TRBD2. The CDR3 loop spans 15 amino acids. V was clipped by 6 bases and J by 7 bases; unmatched bases: 8. From germline, CDR1 is WSHSY and CDR2 SAAADI.

The V call is TRBV6-5, the J call TRBJ2-7, with 12 bases aligning to TRBD2. In germline, CDR1 is MNHEY, CDR2 SVGAGI. This CDR3 comprises 15 residues. Losses at the gene ends were 6 bases for V and 1 base for J; bases not matched to a gene: 4. CDR3 sequence: CASSPSGRASYEQYF. The CDR3 DNA follows: TGTGCCAGCAGCCCTAGCGGGAGGGCTTCCTACGAGCAGTACTTC.

The J gene is TRBJ2-5, the V gene TRBV9, with TRBD1 matching 11 bases. The end of the DNA fits TRBJ2-7 better, so the J call may be wrong. The germline gives CDR1 SGDLS, CDR2 YYNGEE. This CDR3 spans 16 amino acids. CDR3 coding DNA: TGTGCCAGCAGCGTAGGGACAGGGGGCCGAGGGGACGAGCAGTACTTC. Its protein product is CASSVGTGGRGDEQYF.